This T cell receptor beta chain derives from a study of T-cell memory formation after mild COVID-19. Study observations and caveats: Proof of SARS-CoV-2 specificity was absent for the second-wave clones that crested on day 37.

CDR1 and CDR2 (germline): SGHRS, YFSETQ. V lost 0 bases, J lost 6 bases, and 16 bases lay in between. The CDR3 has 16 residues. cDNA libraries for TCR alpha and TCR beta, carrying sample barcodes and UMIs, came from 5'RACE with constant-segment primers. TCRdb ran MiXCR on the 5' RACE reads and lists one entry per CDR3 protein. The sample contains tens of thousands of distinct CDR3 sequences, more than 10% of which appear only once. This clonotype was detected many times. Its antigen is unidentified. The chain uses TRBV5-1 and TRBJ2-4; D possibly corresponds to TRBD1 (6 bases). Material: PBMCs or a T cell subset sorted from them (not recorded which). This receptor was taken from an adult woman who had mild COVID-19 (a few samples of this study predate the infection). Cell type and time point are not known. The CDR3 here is CASSLVAGDYRNIQYF. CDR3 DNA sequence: TGCGCCAGCAGCTTGGTGGCAGGGGATTATAGAAACATTCAGTACTTC.